The rows below give T cell receptor beta chains drawn from one sample of a study of memory CD4+ T cells and cytomegalovirus serostatus. Some clones are missing from TCRdb's copy, which holds only in-frame ones; the method was immunoSEQ multiplex PCR. The table records about 50,000 clones, 82% of them present only once. Specimen: memory CD4+ T cells from blood. The receptors here all came from an adult in good health and CMV-seronegative. CDR3s include the opening cysteine and the closing phenylalanine or tryptophan. Each record gives: CDR3 protein, CDR3 DNA, V gene, J gene, D gene, clone size. D genes are given only for firm matches. Not every row has a clone size; where given, it reads once, few, many or a size class.

CDR3 protein: CASSPDSVQGNYGYTF
CDR3 DNA: TGTGCCAGCTCACCAGATTCGGTACAGGGGAACTATGGCTACACCTTC
V gene: TRBV18
J gene: TRBJ1-2
D gene: TRBD1
clone size: NA

CDR3 protein: CASSLLGTASYEQYF
CDR3 DNA: TGCGCCAGCAGCTTGCTCGGGACGGCTTCCTACGAGCAGTACTTC
V gene: TRBV5-1
J gene: TRBJ2-7
D gene: NA
clone size: NA

CDR3 protein: CASSFGVSNEQFF
CDR3 DNA: TGTGCCAGCAGTTTCGGTGTCTCCAATGAGCAGTTCTTC
V gene: TRBV6-6
J gene: TRBJ2-1
D gene: NA
clone size: NA

CDR3 protein: CASSLGNTGELFF
CDR3 DNA: TGTGCCAGCAGCTTAGGCAACACCGGGGAGCTGTTTTTT
V gene: TRBV7-9
J gene: TRBJ2-2
D gene: NA
clone size: once

CDR3 protein: CASSFQVEETQYF
CDR3 DNA: TGCGCCAGCAGCTTTCAAGTCGAAGAGACCCAGTACTTC
V gene: TRBV5-1
J gene: TRBJ2-5
D gene: NA
clone size: NA

CDR3 protein: CASSLIGQLYGYTF
CDR3 DNA: TGTGCCAGCAGCTTGATAGGGCAGTTATATGGCTACACCTTC
V gene: TRBV5-6
J gene: TRBJ1-2
D gene: NA
clone size: NA

CDR3 protein: CASRRGINTEAFF
CDR3 DNA: TGTGCCAGCAGACGTGGGATTAACACTGAAGCTTTCTTT
V gene: TRBV5-4
J gene: TRBJ1-1
D gene: NA
clone size: NA

CDR3 protein: CASSLVPGGNFF
CDR3 DNA: TGTGCCAGCAGCTTGGTGCCAGGGGGCAATTTCTTT
V gene: TRBV5-8
J gene: TRBJ1-1
D gene: TRBD1
clone size: NA

CDR3 protein: CASRWATGELFF
CDR3 DNA: TGCGCCAGCAGGTGGGCCACCGGGGAGCTGTTTTTT
V gene: TRBV5-1
J gene: TRBJ2-2
D gene: NA
clone size: NA

CDR3 protein: CASSEAQGGADTQYF
CDR3 DNA: TGTGCCAGCAGTGAAGCGCAAGGGGGAGCAGATACGCAGTATTTT
V gene: TRBV6-1
J gene: TRBJ2-3
D gene: NA
clone size: NA

CDR3 protein: CASSSVGGLTEAFF
CDR3 DNA: TGCGCCAGCAGCTCCGTGGGAGGGCTCACTGAAGCTTTCTTT
V gene: TRBV5-1
J gene: TRBJ1-1
D gene: NA
clone size: NA

CDR3 protein: CASSYQGQALDTQYF
CDR3 DNA: TGTGCCAGCAGTTATCAGGGACAAGCACTGGATACGCAGTATTTT
V gene: TRBV6-5
J gene: TRBJ2-3
D gene: NA
clone size: NA

CDR3 protein: CASGGWNTEAFF
CDR3 DNA: TGTGCCAGCGGGGGCTGGAACACTGAAGCTTTCTTT
V gene: TRBV2
J gene: TRBJ1-1
D gene: NA
clone size: once

CDR3 protein: CASSREAYEQYF
CDR3 DNA: TGTGCCAGCAGTAGGGAAGCCTACGAGCAGTACTTC
V gene: TRBV2
J gene: TRBJ2-7
D gene: NA
clone size: NA

CDR3 protein: CASSLAGPSNTGELFF
CDR3 DNA: TGCGCCAGCAGCTTGGCGGGGCCCTCGAACACCGGGGAGCTGTTTTTT
V gene: TRBV5-1
J gene: TRBJ2-2
D gene: NA
clone size: NA

CDR3 protein: CASSSTGGTRTEAFF
CDR3 DNA: TGCGCCAGCAGTTCCACAGGGGGCACCCGAACTGAAGCTTTCTTT
V gene: TRBV5-1
J gene: TRBJ1-1
D gene: TRBD1
clone size: NA

CDR3 protein: CSVGGFWGNTEAFF
CDR3 DNA: TGCAGCGTTGGGGGGTTCTGGGGGAACACTGAAGCTTTCTTT
V gene: TRBV29-1
J gene: TRBJ1-1
D gene: NA
clone size: once

CDR3 protein: CASSPRLAGITDTQYF
CDR3 DNA: TGTGCCAGCAGCCCGAGACTAGCGGGGATCACAGATACGCAGTATTTT
V gene: TRBV5-4
J gene: TRBJ2-3
D gene: TRBD2
clone size: once

CDR3 protein: CASSLGWSTDTQYF
CDR3 DNA: TGTGCCAGCAGCTTAGGGTGGAGCACAGATACGCAGTATTTT
V gene: TRBV7-9
J gene: TRBJ2-3
D gene: NA
clone size: NA

CDR3 protein: CASSSLAGLSTDTQYF
CDR3 DNA: TGTGCCAGCAGTAGCTTAGCGGGGCTAAGCACAGATACGCAGTATTTT
V gene: TRBV27
J gene: TRBJ2-3
D gene: TRBD2
clone size: NA

CDR3 protein: CASAPRDRNTEAFF
CDR3 DNA: TGTGCCAGTGCCCCCCGGGACAGAAACACTGAAGCTTTCTTT
V gene: TRBV19
J gene: TRBJ1-1
D gene: TRBD1
clone size: NA

CDR3 protein: CASSFSGEETQYF
CDR3 DNA: TGTGCCAGCAGCTTTTCAGGAGAAGAGACCCAGTACTTC
V gene: TRBV5-4
J gene: TRBJ2-5
D gene: NA
clone size: NA

CDR3 protein: CSVVNTEAFF
CDR3 DNA: TGCAGCGTAGTGAACACTGAAGCTTTCTTT
V gene: TRBV29-1
J gene: TRBJ1-1
D gene: NA
clone size: NA

CDR3 protein: CASSQGDSNQPQHF
CDR3 DNA: TGTGCCAGCAGCCAAGGGGATAGCAATCAGCCCCAGCATTTT
V gene: TRBV4-2
J gene: TRBJ1-5
D gene: NA
clone size: NA

CDR3 protein: CASSIPGGPKNIQYF
CDR3 DNA: TGTGCCAGCAGCATCCCGGGGGGGCCAAAAAACATTCAGTACTTC
V gene: TRBV7-2
J gene: TRBJ2-4
D gene: TRBD2
clone size: once

CDR3 protein: CSVGGDTEAFF
CDR3 DNA: TGCAGCGTTGGAGGGGACACTGAAGCTTTCTTT
V gene: TRBV29-1
J gene: TRBJ1-1
D gene: NA
clone size: NA

CDR3 protein: CASSLAALVVEQYF
CDR3 DNA: TGTGCCAGCAGCTTAGCGGCCCTGGTAGTTGAGCAGTACTTC
V gene: TRBV7-8
J gene: TRBJ2-7
D gene: NA
clone size: once

CDR3 protein: CASSFLWGQANTGELFF
CDR3 DNA: TGTGCCAGCAGCTTTTTGTGGGGGCAAGCGAACACCGGGGAGCTGTTTTTT
V gene: TRBV7-8
J gene: TRBJ2-2
D gene: NA
clone size: NA

CDR3 protein: CASGFRGEQFF
CDR3 DNA: TGTGCCAGCGGATTTAGGGGTGAGCAGTTCTTC
V gene: TRBV7-9
J gene: TRBJ2-1
D gene: NA
clone size: once

CDR3 protein: CASSPGVGNIQYF
CDR3 DNA: TGTGCCAGCAGCCCGGGAGTAGGAAACATTCAGTACTTC
V gene: TRBV11-2
J gene: TRBJ2-4
D gene: NA
clone size: NA

CDR3 protein: CASSRRQGSEAFF
CDR3 DNA: TGTGCCAGCAGCAGACGACAGGGGTCTGAAGCTTTCTTT
V gene: TRBV6-4
J gene: TRBJ1-1
D gene: TRBD1
clone size: NA

CDR3 protein: CASSPRLLAGPYEQYF
CDR3 DNA: TGTGCCAGTAGTCCCCGATTACTAGCGGGTCCGTACGAGCAGTACTTC
V gene: TRBV19
J gene: TRBJ2-7
D gene: TRBD2
clone size: NA

CDR3 protein: CASSPGVFSYEQYF
CDR3 DNA: TGTGCCAGCAGTCCAGGGGTTTTCTCCTACGAGCAGTACTTC
V gene: TRBV2
J gene: TRBJ2-7
D gene: NA
clone size: NA

CDR3 protein: CASRSLMVHKTGLDYEQYF
CDR3 DNA: TGTGCCAGCAGATCCTTAATGGTCCATAAAACAGGGTTGGACTACGAGCAGTACTTC
V gene: TRBV27
J gene: TRBJ2-7
D gene: NA
clone size: NA

CDR3 protein: CASSPRGTGRTGEQYF
CDR3 DNA: TGTGCCAGTAGCCCCCGGGGGACAGGAAGGACAGGCGAGCAGTACTTC
V gene: TRBV19
J gene: TRBJ2-7
D gene: TRBD1
clone size: NA

CDR3 protein: CASRTLEQETQYF
CDR3 DNA: TGTGCCAGCAGAACCTTGGAACAGGAGACCCAGTACTTC
V gene: TRBV6-5
J gene: TRBJ2-5
D gene: NA
clone size: NA

CDR3 protein: CASNPGWNTEAFF
CDR3 DNA: TGTGCCAGCAACCCCGGCTGGAACACTGAAGCTTTCTTT
V gene: TRBV6-1
J gene: TRBJ1-1
D gene: NA
clone size: NA

CDR3 protein: CAGSFGTGNEKLFF
CDR3 DNA: TGTGCCGGCAGCTTCGGGACAGGGAATGAAAAACTGTTTTTT
V gene: TRBV7-2
J gene: TRBJ1-4
D gene: TRBD1
clone size: NA

CDR3 protein: CASSLEGTGGHEQYF
CDR3 DNA: TGTGCCAGCAGCTTGGAAGGGACAGGGGGACACGAGCAGTACTTC
V gene: TRBV5-8
J gene: TRBJ2-7
D gene: TRBD1
clone size: NA

CDR3 protein: CASSPLWSEQETQYF
CDR3 DNA: TGTGCCAGCAGCCCCCTTTGGTCGGAACAAGAGACCCAGTACTTC
V gene: TRBV5-6
J gene: TRBJ2-5
D gene: NA
clone size: NA

CDR3 protein: CASSPVAESYGYTF
CDR3 DNA: TGTGCCAGCTCACCCGTGGCAGAAAGCTATGGCTACACCTTC
V gene: TRBV18
J gene: TRBJ1-2
D gene: NA
clone size: NA